Listed below are T cell receptor beta chains from one sample, sequenced in a study of a mutant IDH1 vaccine in newly diagnosed glioma. TCRdb's copy holds only in-frame clones and misses some; the assay was immunoSEQ multiplex PCR. The sample lists tens of thousands of clones, just under 80% occurring once. Their target antigens are unknown. Here the sequenced sample was PBMCs, taken from a glioma patient whose treatment included an IDH1 peptide vaccine. The origin of the receptors is a man in his fifties with glioma. Both conserved end residues are part of each CDR3. Each record gives: V gene, J gene, CDR3 length, CDR3 protein.

v_gene: TRBV6-4
j_gene: TRBJ1-5
len: 13
CDR3aa: CASSEWAWGPQHF

v_gene: TRBV15
j_gene: TRBJ2-7
len: 15
CDR3aa: CATSRDRDRVYEQYF

v_gene: TRBV18
j_gene: TRBJ1-1
len: 15
CDR3aa: CASSPPSTGGTEAFF

v_gene: TRBV7-9
j_gene: TRBJ2-7
len: 14
CDR3aa: CASSLGMSGTQQYF

v_gene: TRBV6-5
j_gene: TRBJ1-4
len: 14
CDR3aa: CASRSGTATEKLFF

v_gene: TRBV4-3
j_gene: TRBJ1-1
len: 14
CDR3aa: CASSQEGENTEAFF

v_gene: TRBV15
j_gene: TRBJ2-5
len: 14
CDR3aa: CATSRLAGKETQYF

v_gene: TRBV30
j_gene: TRBJ1-2
len: 16
CDR3aa: CAWSIQPPGRSDGYTF

v_gene: TRBV6-1
j_gene: TRBJ1-2
len: 15
CDR3aa: CASSEPRRGNYGYTF

v_gene: TRBV10-2
j_gene: TRBJ1-1
len: 13
CDR3aa: CASKGQGNTEAFF

v_gene: TRBV7-2
j_gene: TRBJ1-1
len: 16
CDR3aa: CASSLGSYTLNTEAFF

v_gene: TRBV2
j_gene: TRBJ1-5
len: 14
CDR3aa: CASMPGQGVRPQHF

v_gene: TRBV4-1
j_gene: TRBJ2-3
len: 14
CDR3aa: CASRRDRVTDTQYF

v_gene: TRBV20-1
j_gene: TRBJ1-1
len: 11
CDR3aa: CSSYLNTEAFF

v_gene: TRBV2
j_gene: TRBJ1-2
len: 16
CDR3aa: CASSEAPDRFNYGYTF

v_gene: TRBV4-1
j_gene: TRBJ1-5
len: 16
CDR3aa: CASSQDPQSGYQPQHF

v_gene: TRBV18
j_gene: TRBJ2-3
len: 12
CDR3aa: CASSEGADTQYF

v_gene: TRBV5-1
j_gene: TRBJ2-2
len: 15
CDR3aa: CASSVSGALTGELFF

v_gene: TRBV7-6
j_gene: TRBJ2-7
len: 14
CDR3aa: CASSLSDRSYEQYF

v_gene: TRBV5-1
j_gene: TRBJ2-1
len: 18
CDR3aa: CASSATSGGAKSYNEQFF

v_gene: TRBV5-4
j_gene: TRBJ1-2
len: 14
CDR3aa: CASSLDGGNYGYTF

v_gene: TRBV5-1
j_gene: TRBJ1-1
len: 15
CDR3aa: CASSLTAGLNTEAFF

v_gene: TRBV27
j_gene: TRBJ1-1
len: 12
CDR3aa: CASSSLGTEAFF

v_gene: TRBV18
j_gene: TRBJ2-5
len: 14
CDR3aa: CASSEAGVQETQYF

v_gene: TRBV5-1
j_gene: TRBJ1-3
len: 14
CDR3aa: CASSLEVGRNTIYF